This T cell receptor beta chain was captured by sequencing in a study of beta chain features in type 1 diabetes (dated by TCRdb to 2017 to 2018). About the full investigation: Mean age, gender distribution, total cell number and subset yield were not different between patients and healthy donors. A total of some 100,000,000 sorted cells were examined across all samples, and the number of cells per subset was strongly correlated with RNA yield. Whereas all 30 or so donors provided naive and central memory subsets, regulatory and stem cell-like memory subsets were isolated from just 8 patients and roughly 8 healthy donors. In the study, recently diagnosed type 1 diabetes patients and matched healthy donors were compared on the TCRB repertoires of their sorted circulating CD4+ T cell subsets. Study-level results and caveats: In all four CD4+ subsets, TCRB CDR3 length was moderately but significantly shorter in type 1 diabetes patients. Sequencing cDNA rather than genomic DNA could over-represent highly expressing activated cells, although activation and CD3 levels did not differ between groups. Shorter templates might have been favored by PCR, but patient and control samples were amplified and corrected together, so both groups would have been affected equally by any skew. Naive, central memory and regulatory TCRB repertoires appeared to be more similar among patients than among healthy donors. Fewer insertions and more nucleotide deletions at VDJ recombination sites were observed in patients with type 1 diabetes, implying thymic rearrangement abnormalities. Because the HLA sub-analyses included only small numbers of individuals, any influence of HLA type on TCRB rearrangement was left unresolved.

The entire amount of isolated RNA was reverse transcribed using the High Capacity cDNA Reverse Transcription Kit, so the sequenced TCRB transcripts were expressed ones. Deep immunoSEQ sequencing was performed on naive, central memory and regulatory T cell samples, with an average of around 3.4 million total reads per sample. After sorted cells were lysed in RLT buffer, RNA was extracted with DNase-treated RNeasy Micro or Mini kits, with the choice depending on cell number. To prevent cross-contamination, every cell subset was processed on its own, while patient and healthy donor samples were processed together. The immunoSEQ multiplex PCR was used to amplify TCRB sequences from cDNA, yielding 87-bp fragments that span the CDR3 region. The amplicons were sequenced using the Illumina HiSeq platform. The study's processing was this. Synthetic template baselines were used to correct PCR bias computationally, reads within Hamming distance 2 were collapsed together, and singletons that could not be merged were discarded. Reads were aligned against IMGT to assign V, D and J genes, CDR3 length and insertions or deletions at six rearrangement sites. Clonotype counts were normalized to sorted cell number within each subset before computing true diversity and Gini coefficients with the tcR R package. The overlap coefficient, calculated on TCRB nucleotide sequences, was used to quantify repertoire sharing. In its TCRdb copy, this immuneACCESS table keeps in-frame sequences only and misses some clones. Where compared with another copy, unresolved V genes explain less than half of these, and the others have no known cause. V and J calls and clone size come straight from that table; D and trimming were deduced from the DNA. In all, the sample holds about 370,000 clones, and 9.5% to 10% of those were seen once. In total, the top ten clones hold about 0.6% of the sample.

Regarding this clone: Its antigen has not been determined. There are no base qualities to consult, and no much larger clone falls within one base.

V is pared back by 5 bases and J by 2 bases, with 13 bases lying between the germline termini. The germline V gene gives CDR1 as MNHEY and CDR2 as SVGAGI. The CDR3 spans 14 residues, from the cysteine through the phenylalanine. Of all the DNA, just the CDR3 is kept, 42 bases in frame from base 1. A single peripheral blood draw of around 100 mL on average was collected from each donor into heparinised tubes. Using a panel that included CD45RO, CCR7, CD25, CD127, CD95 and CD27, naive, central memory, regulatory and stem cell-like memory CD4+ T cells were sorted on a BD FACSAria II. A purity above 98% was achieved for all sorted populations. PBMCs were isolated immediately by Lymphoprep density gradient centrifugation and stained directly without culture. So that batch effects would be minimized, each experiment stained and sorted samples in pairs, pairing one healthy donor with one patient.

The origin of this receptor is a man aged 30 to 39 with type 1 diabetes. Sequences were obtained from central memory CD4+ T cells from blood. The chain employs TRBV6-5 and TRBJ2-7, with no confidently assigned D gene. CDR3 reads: CASSQTSPAYEQYF. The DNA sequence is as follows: TGTGCCAGCAGTCAGACATCTCCCGCCTACGAGCAGTACTTC.